Presented here are 14 T cell receptor beta chains from one specimen sequenced in a study of CD8 T cells in ankylosing spondylitis. TCRdb fed the 5' RACE reads into MiXCR, producing one record per CDR3 protein. The sample gives approximately 350,000 distinct CDR3 sequences, about 20% of which show up once; approximately 14% is in the top ten. Sequencing used blood, either unsorted or a sorted T cell fraction (not recorded which). All receptors derive from a male donor with ankylosing spondylitis or in good health (not recorded which).

This rearrangement joins TRBV20-1 to TRBJ2-3; no clear D gene. The germline gives CDR1 DFQATT, CDR2 SNEGSKA (reference sequence). V lost 4 bases to trimming and J lost 2 bases, with 13 bases between them. CDR3 size: 14 residues. CDR3 in DNA: TGCAGTGCTAATATGCGCAAACCCACAGATACGCAGTATTTT. This encodes CSANMRKPTDTQYF.

J is TRBJ2-7 and V is TRBV29-1; D might be TRBD1 (5 bases). Trimming shortened V by 7 bases and J by 6 bases, and 19 bases separated the two germline ends. The length of the CDR3 is 13 residues. From germline, CDR1 is SQVTM and CDR2 ANQGSEA. CDR3 sequence (DNA): TGCAGCGGGGTCACAGGAATCTCGGGCGAGCAGTACTTC. This sequence encodes CSGVTGISGEQYF.

The rearrangement links TRBV7-2 to TRBJ2-3, with D unresolved. Between the trimmed V and J ends, which lost 3 bases and 6 bases, there was a span of 13 bases. This CDR3 comprises 14 residues. Looked up from germline, CDR1 is SGHTA and CDR2 is FQGNSA. This CDR3 reads CASSFFRSGDTQYF. CDR3 nucleotide sequence: TGTGCCAGCAGCTTTTTCCGGTCGGGCGATACGCAGTATTTT. Full variable domain (remainder filled in from reference TRBV7-2 and TRBJ2-3): GAGVSQSPSNKVTEKGKDVELRCDPISGHTALYWYRQSLGQGLEFLIYFQGNSAPDKSGLPSDRFSAERTGGSVSTLTIQRTQQEDSAVYLCASSFFRSGDTQYFGPGTRLTVL.

This clonotype showed up just a few times. The chain combines TRBV28 with TRBJ2-7; 9 bases fit TRBD1. This CDR3 has 15 amino acids. Per the germline V gene, CDR1 is MDHEN and CDR2 is SYDVKM. The ends lost 3 bases at V and 3 bases at J; junction bases unmatched: 6. The CDR3 spells CASSFGDRASYEQYF. The CDR3 DNA follows: TGTGCCAGCAGTTTTGGGGACAGGGCTAGCTACGAGCAGTACTTC.

CDR3 region: CASSQRDRGLEQFF. In DNA, the CDR3 is TGTGCCAGCAGCCAAAGGGACAGGGGGCTTGAGCAGTTCTTC. J is TRBJ2-1 and V is TRBV3-1; TRBD1 agrees at 12 bases. The CDR3 consists of 14 residues. V lost 2 bases, J lost 9 bases, and 2 bases stayed unmatched. Germline-derived CDR1 and CDR2 are LGHDT and YNNKEL (reference sequence).

The genes are TRBV7-2 and TRBJ2-4; D gene uncertain. V dropped 4 bases and J dropped 5 bases, with 9 bases sitting between them. There are 13 residues in the CDR3. Germline lookup yields CDR1 SGHTA and CDR2 FQGNSA. Here the CDR3 reads CASSSLAENIQYF. The CDR3 coding sequence is TGTGCCAGCAGCTCATTGGCCGAAAACATTCAGTACTTC. The full variable domain, rest sourced from reference TRBV7-2 and TRBJ2-4, is GAGVSQSPSNKVTEKGKDVELRCDPISGHTALYWYRQSLGQGLEFLIYFQGNSAPDKSGLPSDRFSAERTGGSVSTLTIQRTQQEDSAVYLCASSSLAENIQYFGAGTRLSVL.

This clonotype was observed at least ten times. The V gene is TRBV4-1, the J gene TRBJ1-1, with a possible D match to TRBD1 (5 bases). Germline assignment: CDR1 MGHRA and CDR2 YSYEKL. The V and J ends lost 4 bases and 4 bases respectively, with 16 bases between them. The CDR3 runs 15 residues. The CDR3, as DNA: TGCGCCAGCAGCCGGGAGTCAGGGCCGCTCACTGAAGCTTTCTTT. It yields the protein CASSRESGPLTEAFF.

The chain recombines TRBV5-6 with TRBJ2-3, with D possibly matching TRBD1 (5 bases). CDR1 and CDR2 from the germline V gene are SGHDT and YYEEEE. This CDR3 comprises 12 residues. V was clipped by 5 bases and J by 6 bases, with 10 bases between them. The CDR3 nucleotides are TGTGCCAGCAGGTTTACAGGTGATACGCAGTATTTT. The encoded protein is CASRFTGDTQYF.

This clonotype was seen more than once but under ten times. CDR3 protein: CAWSDRGPHTDTQYF. In nucleotides, the CDR3 is TGTGCCTGGAGCGACAGGGGGCCTCACACAGATACGCAGTATTTT. The rearrangement links TRBV30 to TRBJ2-3; 10 bases map to TRBD1. The CDR3 is 15 residues long. The V gene's germline CDR1 is GTSNPN and CDR2 SVGIG (reference sequence). The J segment lost 2 bases and the V segment lost 3 bases, leaving 5 bases of the junction unmatched.

This clonotype was detected only a few times. The J gene is TRBJ2-7, the V gene TRBV14; a weak D match, TRBD1 (5 bases). Between the trimmed V and J ends, which lost 0 bases and 4 bases, there was a span of 13 bases. Germline-derived CDR1 and CDR2 are SGHDN and FVKESK. The CDR3 has 15 residues. CDR3 in DNA: TGTGCCAGCAGCCAAGACAGGGAACGGGCTTACGAGCAGTACTTC. It yields the protein CASSQDRERAYEQYF.

This clonotype was observed a handful of times. V and J are TRBV12-5 and TRBJ2-7; no reliable D call. CDR3 size: 16 residues. Germline-derived CDR1 and CDR2 are LGHNT and FRNRAP. Trimming removed 3 bases at V and 0 bases at J, with 15 bases between. The CDR3 bases are TGTGCTAGTGGTTTTTTGGAGTCACAAAGCTCCTACGAGCAGTACTTC. The encoded protein is CASGFLESQSSYEQYF.

The DNA for the CDR3 is TGTGCCAGCAGTTTATCAGGGAACTACTACGAGCAGTACTTC. It codes for CASSLSGNYYEQYF. The J gene is TRBJ2-7, the V gene TRBV27, with D uncertain. The CDR3 is 14 residues long. Germline V lookup: CDR1 MNHEY, CDR2 SMNVEV (reference sequence). Trimming removed 0 bases at V and 3 bases at J, with 9 bases between.

The rearrangement links TRBV30 to TRBJ2-2; no firm D call. This CDR3 is built from 15 residues. Germline lookup yields CDR1 GTSNPN and CDR2 SVGIG (reference sequence). Trimming took 4 bases from V and 0 from J, leaving 12 bases between them. As DNA, the CDR3 is TGTGCCTGGACTTCAGGAGTCTCGAACACCGGGGAGCTGTTTTTT. Protein product: CAWTSGVSNTGELFF.

The chain links TRBV4-1 to TRBJ1-6; D might be TRBD1 (5 bases). V was trimmed by 4 bases and J by 10 bases, leaving 20 bases between them. The CDR3 sequence is 16 residues long. The germline V gene has CDR1 MGHRA and CDR2 YSYEKL. CDR3 sequence (DNA): TGCGCCAGCAGCCCTACTGGGGCCCCCGGTGGGTCACCCCTCCACTTT. Protein sequence: CASSPTGAPGGSPLHF.